These 30 T cell receptor beta chains originate from one sample sequenced in a study of blood T cell repertoires in COVID-19. Method: immunoSEQ multiplex PCR; TCRdb's copy keeps in-frame clones and lacks some. The repertoire includes some 210,000 clones, 81% of them detected once, and just under 9% sits in the top ten. The sample taken for sequencing was PBMCs or T cells enriched from blood (not recorded which). These receptors were obtained from a woman aged 45-59 years with acute COVID-19.

This clone was observed a handful of times. The V and J genes are TRBV30 and TRBJ1-5; TRBD1 aligns across 8 bases. The V gene end was trimmed by 1 base and the J gene end by 6 bases; junction bases not matched to a gene: 5. This CDR3 is 14 amino acids long. CDR1 and CDR2 from the germline V gene are GTSNPN and SVGIG (reference sequence). The CDR3 is CAWSGGTGGQPQHF. The CDR3 coding sequence is TGTGCCTGGAGTGGGGGAACAGGGGGTCAGCCCCAGCATTTT.

V gene TRBV28 combines with J gene TRBJ2-7; D remains ambiguous. From germline, CDR1 is MDHEN and CDR2 SYDVKM. Trimming pared 3 bases from V and 0 bases from J, leaving 15 bases between. The CDR3 is 16 residues long. The CDR3 DNA reads as TGTGCCAGCAGTTTCATGGTGCGGCAACCCTCCTACGAGCAGTACTTC. It is translated as CASSFMVRQPSYEQYF. Combining the CDR3 with reference TRBV28 and TRBJ2-7 gives the whole variable domain DVKVTQSSRYLVKRTGEKVFLECVQDMDHENMFWYRQDPGLGLRLIYFSYDVKMKEKGDIPEGYSVSREKKERFSLILESASTNQTSMYLCASSFMVRQPSYEQYFGPGTRLTVT.

The sample holds a few counts of this clone. This chain uses TRBV19 with TRBJ2-2; possible D gene TRBD2, 6 bases. Germline lookup yields CDR1 LNHDA and CDR2 SQIVND (reference sequence). The CDR3 sequence is 14 residues long. V was shortened by 7 bases and J by 3 bases, with 12 bases between the two germline ends. The CDR3 nucleotides are TGTGCCAGTACCACGGGACTTTACACCGGGGAGCTGTTTTTT. It yields the protein CASTTGLYTGELFF.

The V gene is TRBV10-3, the J gene TRBJ2-1; TRBD1 might be the D (6 bases). Germline values: CDR1 ENHRY, CDR2 SYGVKD. The CDR3 is 13 residues long. Deletions cut 3 bases from V and 6 bases from J, with 9 bases between. CDR3 sequence (DNA): TGTGCCATCAGTGATGTACAGGGCAATGAGCAGTTCTTC. Encoded protein: CAISDVQGNEQFF.

The genes are TRBV7-9 and TRBJ2-5, with TRBD1 matching over 7 bases. The junction had 8 bases not matched to a gene; V was cut back by 5 bases and J by 5 bases. In germline, CDR1 is SEHNR, CDR2 FQNEAQ (reference sequence). The CDR3 spans 14 residues. The CDR3 protein is CASSRPGQVETQYF. The CDR3 DNA sequence: TGTGCCAGCAGCCGACCAGGACAGGTTGAGACCCAGTACTTC.

This clone was counted only a few times. The chain joins TRBV14 to TRBJ1-1; 7 nucleotides match TRBD1. The CDR3 consists of 13 residues. The J segment lost 7 bases and the V segment lost 5 bases, leaving 7 bases of the junction unmatched. Germline CDR1 reads SGHDN; CDR2 reads FVKESK. For the CDR3, the DNA is TGTGCCAGCAGCGGAAGGGGGCAGGGTGAAGCTTTCTTT. This translates into CASSGRGQGEAFF. Filled out from reference TRBV14 and TRBJ1-1, the complete variable domain reads EAGVTQFPSHSVIEKGQTVTLRCDPISGHDNLYWYRRVMGKEIKFLLHFVKESKQDESGMPNNRFLAERTGGTYSTLKVQPAELEDSGVYFCASSGRGQGEAFFGQGTRLTVV.

The chain is built from TRBV24-1 and TRBJ2-2; 13 bases match TRBD2. The CDR3 is 15 residues long. Unmatched junction bases numbered 4, after V lost 4 bases and J lost 9 bases. Germline V gene data show CDR1 as KGHDR and CDR2 as SFDVKD. CDR3 sequence reads: CATSDRTSGSRELFF. The CDR3 DNA sequence: TGTGCCACCAGTGACCGGACTAGCGGGAGCCGGGAGCTGTTTTTT.

The gene calls are TRBV19 and TRBJ2-3; 12 positions agree with TRBD2. The CDR3 is 17 amino acids. Germline CDR1 LNHDA, CDR2 SQIVND (reference sequence). V was clipped by 4 bases and J by 4 bases; unmatched bases: 9. In DNA form, the CDR3 reads TGTGCCAGTAGTACCCTCTCTAGCGGGAGGGTTTCAGATACGCAGTATTTT. Translating gives CASSTLSSGRVSDTQYF.

V usage is TRBV12-3 or TRBV12-4 and J usage is TRBJ1-4; perhaps TRBD1 as D (6 bases). The CDR3 has 12 amino acids. Trimming removed 8 bases from V and 11 bases from J, with 15 bases in between. DNA for the CDR3: TGTGCCAGCGGATACAGGGCTTCGAAACTGTTTTTT. It is translated as CASGYRASKLFF.

This clone was counted a single time. This chain uses TRBV7-9 with TRBJ2-5; 8 bases line up with TRBD1. Germline CDR1 and CDR2: SEHNR and FQNEAQ (reference sequence). J lost 4 bases, V lost 2 bases, and 6 bases had no gene match. The CDR3 length is 15 residues. The CDR3 DNA follows: TGTGCCAGCAGCTTACTTCCGACAGGGGCAGAGACCCAGTACTTC. Translating gives CASSLLPTGAETQYF.

The CDR3 here is CASSPRDSGPYTF. CDR3 nucleotides: TGTGCCAGCAGCCCCCGGGACAGCGGTCCGTACACCTTC. This rearrangement joins TRBV7-9 to TRBJ1-2; TRBD1 matches 7 bases. J gave up 11 bases and V 5 bases, and 11 bases lay outside the gene matches. Germline-derived CDR1 and CDR2 are SEHNR and FQNEAQ (reference sequence). The CDR3 sequence is 13 residues long.

This chain uses TRBV11-2 with TRBJ2-7, with D possibly being TRBD2 (5 bases). V dropped 5 bases and J dropped 5 bases, with 19 bases sitting between them. CDR3 length: 15 residues. The germline CDR1 and CDR2 sequences are SGHAT and FQNNGV. CDR3 in DNA: TGTGCCAGCAGCCCGGGAAGCCTGATAGTCCACGAGCAGTACTTC. Residues: CASSPGSLIVHEQYF.

Only one count was recorded for this clone. The V gene is TRBV4-3, the J gene TRBJ1-2; tentatively, D is TRBD1 (5 bases). This CDR3 region has 17 residues. In germline, CDR1 is LGHNA, CDR2 YSLEER. The germline V and J ends were trimmed by 0 bases and 2 bases, with 16 bases remaining between them. Written as DNA, the CDR3 is TGCGCCAGCAGCCAAGAAGGGGCAGACATACTAAACTATGGCTACACCTTC. Its protein is CASSQEGADILNYGYTF.

This sequence joins TRBV30 and TRBJ1-5, with D possibly TRBD1 on 5 matching bases. Trimming stripped 2 bases from V and 5 bases from J, with 16 bases between. The CDR3 has 15 residues. Germline V gives CDR1 GTSNPN, CDR2 SVGIG (reference sequence). The DNA of the CDR3 is TGTGCCTGGAGTCGGGGGTTGGGGACCCATCAGCCCCAGCATTTT. The encoded protein is CAWSRGLGTHQPQHF. Based on the CDR3 plus reference TRBV30 and TRBJ1-5, the full variable domain is SQTIHQWPATLVQPVGSPLSLECTVEGTSNPNLYWYRQAAGRGLQLLFYSVGIGQISSEVPQNLSASRPQDRQFILSSKKLLLSDSGFYLCAWSRGLGTHQPQHFGDGTRLSIL.

This rearrangement joins TRBV5-1 to TRBJ2-5, with a tentative D call TRBD2 (7 bases). V was clipped by 4 bases and J by 4 bases, with 11 bases between them. The CDR3 loop spans 13 amino acids. The V gene's germline CDR1 is SGHRS and CDR2 YFSETQ. For the CDR3, the DNA is TGCGCCAGCAGCGGGGAGGGGGGAGAGACCCAGTACTTC. This gives the protein CASSGEGGETQYF. Together with reference TRBV5-1 and TRBJ2-5, the CDR3 gives the full variable domain: KAGVTQTPRYLIKTRGQQVTLSCSPISGHRSVSWYQQTPGQGLQFLFEYFSETQRNKGNFPGRFSGRQFSNSRSEMNVSTLELGDSALYLCASSGEGGETQYFGPGTRLLVL.

The rearrangement joins TRBV4-3 to TRBJ2-1; 11 positions agree with TRBD2. Germline V gives CDR1 LGHNA, CDR2 YSLEER. V lost 10 bases and J lost 6; bases outside the gene matches: 14. The CDR3 is 16 residues long. In DNA, the CDR3 is TGCGCCACCTCCACTAGCGGGGGAATCAGAGCCAATGAGCAGTTCTTC. It specifies CATSTSGGIRANEQFF.

This clone was found a few times. The J gene is TRBJ1-2, the V gene TRBV19; no clear D. The CDR3 is 15 residues long. The ends were cut back, 4 bases at V and 4 bases at J, with 16 bases in the middle. Germline V gene data show CDR1 as LNHDA and CDR2 as SQIVND (reference sequence). The CDR3 nucleotides read TGTGCCAGTAGTACCCTTGAGTCTGTCCTCTATGGCTACACCTTC. Translated: CASSTLESVLYGYTF.

The rearrangement links TRBV5-4 to TRBJ2-4, with 11 bases matching TRBD1. Losses at the gene ends were 4 bases for V and 1 base for J; bases not matched to a gene: 7. This CDR3 contains 17 residues. In germline, CDR1 is SGHNT, CDR2 YYREEE (reference sequence). Written as DNA, the CDR3 is TGTGCCAGCAGCCCCTGGACAGGGGGCGAGGCCAAAAACATTCAGTACTTC. Its protein is CASSPWTGGEAKNIQYF.

This rearrangement joins TRBV30 to TRBJ1-5; D is uncertain. From germline, CDR1 is GTSNPN and CDR2 SVGIG (reference sequence). V gave up 0 bases and J gave up 0 bases, with 3 bases separating them. The CDR3 is 13 amino acids. CDR3 in DNA: TGTGCCTGGAGTGTCAATAGCAATCAGCCCCAGCATTTT. Residues: CAWSVNSNQPQHF.

This clone was counted a few times. CDR3 sequence: CASSKRGDRGPQPQHF. The CDR3 nucleotides read TGTGCCAGTAGTAAGAGAGGAGACAGGGGGCCTCAGCCCCAGCATTTT. The chain joins TRBV19 to TRBJ1-5, with TRBD1 identical over 10 bases. This CDR3 comprises 16 residues. The germline CDR1 and CDR2 sequences are LNHDA and SQIVND (reference sequence). V shed 4 bases and J 6 bases; nucleotides not matched to a gene: 9.

J is TRBJ2-7 and V is TRBV28, with 9 bases identical to TRBD2. The V segment lost 6 bases and the J segment 2 bases; nucleotides outside the gene matches: 2. Germline V gene data show CDR1 as MDHEN and CDR2 as SYDVKM. This CDR3 region has 13 residues. CDR3 nucleotide sequence: TGTGCCAGCAGGACTAGCGGACCCTACGAGCAGTACTTC. The encoded protein is CASRTSGPYEQYF. Drawing the rest from reference TRBV28 and TRBJ2-7, the complete variable domain is DVKVTQSSRYLVKRTGEKVFLECVQDMDHENMFWYRQDPGLGLRLIYFSYDVKMKEKGDIPEGYSVSREKKERFSLILESASTNQTSMYLCASRTSGPYEQYFGPGTRLTVT.

The rearrangement joins TRBV19 to TRBJ2-1; D uncertain. This CDR3 is built from 12 residues. CDR1 and CDR2 from the germline V gene are LNHDA and SQIVND (reference sequence). Deletions cut 5 bases from V and 6 bases from J, with 8 bases between. The CDR3 DNA is TGTGCCAGTAGTCCACACACCAATGAGCAGTTCTTC. This encodes CASSPHTNEQFF. Complete variable domain (other parts from reference TRBV19 and TRBJ2-1): DGGITQSPKYLFRKEGQNVTLSCEQNLNHDAMYWYRQDPGQGLRLIYYSQIVNDFQKGDIAEGYSVSREKKESFPLTVTSAQKNPTAFYLCASSPHTNEQFFGPGTRLTVL.

This clone turned up a few times. The genes are TRBV7-9 and TRBJ1-1, with a weak D call TRBD1 (6 bases). V was shortened by 4 bases and J by 4 bases, with 13 bases between the two germline ends. The CDR3 is made up of 14 amino acids. Germline loops: CDR1 SEHNR, CDR2 FQNEAQ (reference sequence). CDR3 in DNA: TGTGCCAGCAGCTCTTTCCAGGGGAGCACTGAAGCTTTCTTT. Protein: CASSSFQGSTEAFF.

This clone has a single count. The rearrangement joins TRBV11-2 to TRBJ1-6, with 8 bases matching TRBD1. Germline trimming cut 1 base from V and 2 bases from J; bases unmatched to any gene: 4. The CDR3 contains 17 residues. The germline V gene has CDR1 SGHAT and CDR2 FQNNGV. Here the CDR3 reads CASSLAGQGTYNSPLHF. The CDR3 DNA is TGTGCCAGCAGCTTAGCCGGACAGGGTACCTATAATTCACCCCTCCACTTT.

This clone was seen a handful of times. The V gene is TRBV6-5, the J gene TRBJ1-5; no clear D gene. The CDR3 length is 15 residues. V dropped 2 bases and J dropped 5 bases, with 13 bases sitting between them. The germline V gene encodes CDR1 MNHEY and CDR2 SVGAGI. The CDR3 DNA follows: TGTGCCAGCAGTTACCGTTTCGGGCGGGATCAGCCCCAGCATTTT. Residues: CASSYRFGRDQPQHF.

V and J are TRBV7-8 and TRBJ1-6; D might be TRBD1 (5 bases). CDR3 length: 13 amino acids. V lost 5 bases to trimming and J lost 10 bases, with 12 bases between them. CDR1 and CDR2 (germline): SGHVS, FQNEAQ. The CDR3 region is CASSPAGGSPLHF. DNA for the CDR3: TGTGCCAGCAGCCCCGCCGGGGGGTCACCCCTCCACTTT. Together with reference TRBV7-8 and TRBJ1-6, the CDR3 gives the full variable domain: GAGVSQSPRYKVAKRGQDVALRCDPISGHVSLFWYQQALGQGPEFLTYFQNEAQLDKSGLPSDRFFAERPEGSVSTLKIQRTQQEDSAVYLCASSPAGGSPLHFGNGTRLTVT.

Remarks on this clone: A read error may account for a junction end that differs from germline. The CDR3 region is CASSPGLAGEAHDF. The CDR3 DNA reads as TGCGCCAGCAGCCCCGGACTAGCGGGAGAGGCCCACGACTTC. V and J are TRBV5-1 and TRBJ2-7; TRBD2 aligns across 13 bases. There are 14 residues in the CDR3. Germline CDR1 reads SGHRS; CDR2 reads YFSETQ.

The CDR3 DNA sequence: TGTGCCAGCAGTTTATTGTCGGGAGCAGCCGGGGAGCTGTTTTTT. It yields the protein CASSLLSGAAGELFF. This chain connects TRBV27 to TRBJ2-2; a weak D match, TRBD2 (6 bases). Germline V lookup: CDR1 MNHEY, CDR2 SMNVEV (reference sequence). Trimming took 1 base from V and 6 from J, leaving 12 bases between them. The CDR3 loop spans 15 amino acids.

V and J are TRBV18 and TRBJ1-1; possible D gene TRBD1, 6 bases. CDR1 and CDR2 (germline): KGHSH, LQKENI. Trimming took 1 base from V and 1 from J, leaving 13 bases between them. The CDR3 runs 16 residues. The CDR3 DNA reads as TGTGCCAGCTCACCACTGCCCACAGGGAGGAACACTGAAGCTTTCTTT. It encodes CASSPLPTGRNTEAFF.

The V call is TRBV28, the J call TRBJ2-3; maybe TRBD2 (6 bases). Deletions cut 7 bases from V and 6 bases from J, with 20 bases between. The germline V gene has CDR1 MDHEN and CDR2 SYDVKM. CDR3 size: 15 residues. CDR3 loop: CASTDPGLHRDTQYF. The CDR3 nucleotides read TGTGCCAGCACAGACCCGGGACTCCACCGGGATACGCAGTATTTT.